This entry concerns a single T cell receptor beta chain. The antigen it recognizes is unknown. Base qualities are not recorded, but no much larger clone differs from it by a single base. CDR1 LNHDA and CDR2 SQIVND are derived from the germline V gene (reference sequence). From the cysteine up to the phenylalanine, the CDR3 has a length of 15 residues. The read is trimmed to its CDR3 DNA, 45 bases read in frame from base 1. V lost 4 bases and J lost 0 bases, and the count of bases not matched to a germline gene is 5. Each collaborating institution followed its own protocols to collect whole blood in K2EDTA tubes. Collaborator samples were shipped for TCRbeta analysis as frozen whole blood, isolated PBMCs, or DNA extracted from either sample type. The source of the sample is a study of blood T cell repertoires in COVID-19 (dated by TCRdb to between 2020 and 2021). Regarding the study in general: Samples from collaborators originated in the United States, Italy and Spain and spanned both the acute and convalescent phases of COVID-19. HLA class I and class II types, where available, came from metadata supplied by the sample provider rather than from assay-based typing. Subjects who had been exposed to COVID-19, were actively infected with it, or had recovered from it provided the deeply sampled blood TCRbeta repertoires that made up the dataset. A freely available public database, intended as a resource for researchers studying the immune response to SARS-CoV-2, is where the repertoires were released. The sample metadata nearly always contained a de-identified subject ID, COVID-19 status, age in years and sex. The material from the prospective study consisted of cDNA or gDNA derived from T cells, B-cell-depleted T cells, or PBMCs. Samples came from the ongoing ImmuneRACE study (first 160 participants) plus 1,254 subjects from 6 global collaborators.

Here is what the overall study found, with its caveats: The quantity of clinical and demographic metadata differed by source and by participant and was supplied without curation.

TCRbeta CDR3 regions were amplified from genomic DNA by means of the immunoSEQ Assay, a bias-controlled multiplex PCR. The authors' pipeline ran thus. The number of nucleated cells in each sample was estimated from the amplification of reference gene primers within the assay. Sequence reads were collapsed and filtered to measure the absolute abundance of every unique TCRbeta CDR3 rearrangement. For each sample, productive Simpson clonality was calculated as the square root of Simpson's diversity index across productive rearrangements. Not all clones reach the TCRdb copy of this immuneACCESS table, which keeps in-frame sequences only. Checked studies attribute under half of the gap to unresolved V genes and leave the rest unexplained. That table is the source of V, J and clone size, and D and trimming were worked out from the DNA. The sample table shows 150,000 to 200,000 clones, and approximately 86% are seen once. The top ten clonotypes cover about 8.6% of the sample.

This clonotype originated in a man aged 45-65 years with active or convalescent COVID-19. Recombination joined TRBV19 with TRBJ1-2; 7 bases in the junction line up with TRBD1. The sequencing input was peripheral blood. In nucleotides, the sequence is TGTGCCAGTAGTAGAGGACAGGTTACTAACTATGGCTACACCTTC. Translated, it reads CASSRGQVTNYGYTF.